This is a list of T cell receptor beta chains from one sample in a study of blood T cell repertoires in COVID-19. Using immunoSEQ multiplex PCR, the repertoire was profiled, and TCRdb retains in-frame clones only, with some absent. The data show about 200,000 clones, more than 75% seen once. Specimen: peripheral blood. Every receptor here comes from a woman aged 40 to 50 with COVID-19, enrolled during active disease. Both conserved end residues are part of each CDR3. Fields, in order: clone size, CDR3 length, J gene, V gene, D gene, CDR3 DNA, CDR3 protein. D genes are given only for firm matches. Rows may omit the clone size; those that give it use once, few, many or a size class.

size: NA; length: 14; J: TRBJ1-4; V: TRBV5-6; D: NA; DNA: TGTGCCAGCAGCTTGGGCAGGGGTTATGAAAAACTGTTTTTT; CDR3: CASSLGRGYEKLFF
size: few; length: 15; J: TRBJ2-3; V: TRBV7-9; D: NA; DNA: TGTGCCAGCAGCCCAAAGCGCCGGTTCACAGATACGCAGTATTTT; CDR3: CASSPKRRFTDTQYF
size: few; length: 15; J: TRBJ2-1; V: TRBV25-1; D: TRBD1; DNA: TGTGCCAGCAGTGCCGATACAGGGGGTATTAATGAGCAGTTCTTC; CDR3: CASSADTGGINEQFF
size: many; length: 16; J: TRBJ2-7; V: TRBV4-1; D: TRBD2; DNA: TGCGCCAGCAGCCAAGACCCCCCGGGAGGGGTCTCCGAGCAGTACTTC; CDR3: CASSQDPPGGVSEQYF
size: few; length: 15; J: TRBJ1-2; V: TRBV7-9; D: NA; DNA: TGTGCCAGCAGCTTAGAGGCGGCTCCCAAATATGGCTACACCTTC; CDR3: CASSLEAAPKYGYTF
size: NA; length: 14; J: TRBJ2-3; V: TRBV4-1; D: NA; DNA: TGCGCCAGCAGCCGATCTAGCGTCGGGGATACGCAGTATTTT; CDR3: CASSRSSVGDTQYF
size: NA; length: 13; J: TRBJ2-5; V: TRBV11-2; D: NA; DNA: TGTGCCAGCAGCAACTTAAAGGGGGAGACCCAGTACTTC; CDR3: CASSNLKGETQYF
size: NA; length: 13; J: TRBJ2-1; V: TRBV19; D: NA; DNA: TGTGCCAGTGGGCGGGGCTCCATTTTTGAGCAGTTCTTC; CDR3: CASGRGSIFEQFF
size: NA; length: 15; J: TRBJ1-6; V: TRBV7-2; D: NA; DNA: TGTGCCAGCAGCCCTTTTAGCTCCTATAATTCACCCCTCCACTTT; CDR3: CASSPFSSYNSPLHF
size: NA; length: 13; J: TRBJ2-3; V: TRBV12-3/TRBV12-4; D: TRBD2; DNA: TGTGCCAGCAGTTCGGGGGGTGAAGATACGCAGTATTTT; CDR3: CASSSGGEDTQYF
size: NA; length: 15; J: TRBJ2-2; V: TRBV27; D: NA; DNA: TGTGCCAGCAGGTTGGGGCGAACGGGCACCGGGGAGCTGTTTTTT; CDR3: CASRLGRTGTGELFF
size: NA; length: 14; J: TRBJ2-3; V: TRBV7-9; D: TRBD2; DNA: TGTGCCAGCAGGCCTAGCGGGTACACAGATACGCAGTATTTT; CDR3: CASRPSGYTDTQYF
size: NA; length: 13; J: TRBJ1-1; V: TRBV12-3/TRBV12-4; D: NA; DNA: TGTGCCAGCAGTCCGACAGACAACACTGAAGCTTTCTTT; CDR3: CASSPTDNTEAFF
size: few; length: 13; J: TRBJ1-5; V: TRBV5-6; D: NA; DNA: TGTGCCAGCAGCTTGGCAGGGTATCAGCCCCAGCATTTT; CDR3: CASSLAGYQPQHF
size: few; length: 13; J: TRBJ1-5; V: TRBV7-2; D: NA; DNA: TGTGCCAGCAGCTTAGGGCAAGATCAGCCCCAGCATTTT; CDR3: CASSLGQDQPQHF
size: few; length: 16; J: TRBJ1-5; V: TRBV7-9; D: NA; DNA: TGTGCCAGCAGCTCCGATACACAGGGTTGGTTTCAGCCCCAGCATTTT; CDR3: CASSSDTQGWFQPQHF
size: NA; length: 16; J: TRBJ2-1; V: TRBV7-6; D: TRBD2; DNA: TGTGCCAGCAGCTTAGTTCTAGCGGGGGGATACAATGAGCAGTTCTTC; CDR3: CASSLVLAGGYNEQFF
size: few; length: 13; J: TRBJ1-2; V: TRBV6-5; D: NA; DNA: TGTGCCAGCACAGAACAGGGATGGCATGGCTACACCTTC; CDR3: CASTEQGWHGYTF
size: NA; length: 15; J: TRBJ2-2; V: TRBV7-3; D: TRBD1; DNA: TGTGCCAGCAGGCCCGGGACAGGGGGTCTTGGGGAGCTGTTTTTT; CDR3: CASRPGTGGLGELFF
size: NA; length: 16; J: TRBJ1-1; V: TRBV4-1; D: NA; DNA: TGCGCCAGCAGCCAAGATAGGGTAAGGGGGTACACTGAAGCTTTCTTT; CDR3: CASSQDRVRGYTEAFF
size: few; length: 14; J: TRBJ2-2; V: TRBV5-4; D: NA; DNA: TGTGCCAGCAGCAAGAATAGCATAACCGGGGAGCTGTTTTTT; CDR3: CASSKNSITGELFF
size: once; length: 12; J: TRBJ2-5; V: TRBV5-1; D: NA; DNA: TGCGCCAGCGGCAAGGGGTTCGAGACCCAGTACTTC; CDR3: CASGKGFETQYF
size: NA; length: 13; J: TRBJ1-2; V: TRBV2; D: TRBD1; DNA: TGTGCCAGCCGGGACAGGGGTTTTTATGGCTACACCTTC; CDR3: CASRDRGFYGYTF
size: NA; length: 14; J: TRBJ1-6; V: TRBV6-6; D: NA; DNA: TGTGCCAGCAGTTCCACTGGGCGTAATTCACCCCTCCACTTT; CDR3: CASSSTGRNSPLHF
size: NA; length: 15; J: TRBJ2-7; V: TRBV7-7; D: TRBD2; DNA: TGTGCCAGCAGCCCGTTGGCGGGAGGGCCCCACGAGCAGTACTTC; CDR3: CASSPLAGGPHEQYF
size: NA; length: 15; J: TRBJ2-7; V: TRBV18; D: NA; DNA: TGTGCCAGCTCACCGCCGGCGGCTCACCTCTACGAGCAGTACTTC; CDR3: CASSPPAAHLYEQYF